This TCR beta chain was sequenced for a study of response to subunit inactivated influenza vaccine. CDR1 is SGHRS, CDR2 YFSETQ, per germline. V was pared by 2 bases and J by 7 bases, with 16 bases between. This CDR3 is 16 amino acids long. TCRdb called the RT-PCR reads again in MiXCR, with one record for every CDR3 protein. The sample shows about 800,000 distinct CDR3 sequences, 21% of them seen only once. This clonotype was counted a single time. This material consisted of PBMCs from blood, taken around 5 days after vaccination. The receptor was derived from a man in his forties or fifties who received an inactivated influenza vaccine. The chain combines TRBV5-1 with TRBJ1-6, with D maybe TRBD1 (6 bases). The CDR3 loop is CASSFGGNRENSPLHF. The CDR3 bases are TGCGCCAGCAGCTTTGGGGGTAACAGGGAGAATTCACCCCTCCACTTT. The variable domain in full, with the rest retrieved from reference TRBV5-1 and TRBJ1-6, is KAGVTQTPRYLIKTRGQQVTLSCSPISGHRSVSWYQQTPGQGLQFLFEYFSETQRNKGNFPGRFSGRQFSNSRSEMNVSTLELGDSALYLCASSFGGNRENSPLHFGNGTRLTVT.